These T cell receptor beta chains were read from a single sample in a study of shared clonotypes between healthy human individuals. Here immunoSEQ multiplex PCR was the method, and the copy in TCRdb shows in-frame clones only, minus some. The top ten clones hold 1.5% to 2% of a sample with some 680,000 clones, 73% of them seen once. Sequencing used memory CD4+ T cells sorted from blood. These receptors all stem from a woman in her twenties or thirties in good health. The CDR3 runs from the conserved cysteine through the conserved F or W. Each record gives: V gene, D gene, J gene, CDR3 protein. A D gene is named only where the DNA matches it firmly.

TRBV5-5,TRBD1,TRBJ1-1,CASSGGTVNTEAFF
TRBV6-1,NA,TRBJ1-5,CASSDSDWEPQHF
TRBV10-3,TRBD2,TRBJ2-3,CAIRSRLADTTDTQYF
TRBV29-1,TRBD2,TRBJ2-7,CSVGTSSYEQYF
TRBV2,NA,TRBJ1-2,CASRRFNDYGYTF
TRBV9,TRBD2,TRBJ2-1,CASSVGLAVNEQFF
TRBV2,NA,TRBJ2-6,CASGTPSSGANVLTF
TRBV4-1,NA,TRBJ2-3,CASSQGIAWRADTQYF
TRBV6-1,TRBD2,TRBJ2-7,CASHSRLAGIYEQYF
TRBV6-1,TRBD2,TRBJ2-7,CASSELAGGPNEQYF
TRBV19,NA,TRBJ1-4,CASSMEKGIEKLFF
TRBV7-9,NA,TRBJ2-7,CASSLYREGAYEQYF
TRBV5-1,NA,TRBJ2-3,CASSLVVDGTDTQYF
TRBV7-3,TRBD1,TRBJ2-3,CASGSTGASTDTQYF
TRBV5-1,NA,TRBJ2-7,CASSFVEGLSYEQYF
TRBV29-1,NA,TRBJ1-2,CSAKDSNYGYTF
TRBV5-1,NA,TRBJ1-1,CASSLGAASAWTEAFF
TRBV5-1,NA,TRBJ2-6,CASSLVAQPSSGANVLTF
TRBV28,NA,TRBJ1-5,CASKPGSFWPQHF
TRBV5-1,NA,TRBJ2-3,CASSFTDTQYF
TRBV30,NA,TRBJ1-3,CAWSAGPGNTIYF
TRBV11-2,NA,TRBJ2-1,CASSSTGGSYNEQFF
TRBV29-1,NA,TRBJ1-2,CSAAGHPYGYTF
TRBV20-1,TRBD1,TRBJ1-2,CSGQGVRGYTF
TRBV6-6,TRBD1,TRBJ2-5,CASSLQGRETQYF
TRBV9,NA,TRBJ2-1,CASSGRGSTEQFF
TRBV1,NA,TRBJ1-5,CTIMSGILRQHF
TRBV14,TRBD2,TRBJ2-2,CASSQGLDTGELFF
TRBV6-5,TRBD1,TRBJ2-7,CASSYSTGQTYEQYF
TRBV2,NA,TRBJ2-1,CASSDLSYNEQFF
TRBV21-1,NA,TRBJ1-5,CASSTEQPQHF